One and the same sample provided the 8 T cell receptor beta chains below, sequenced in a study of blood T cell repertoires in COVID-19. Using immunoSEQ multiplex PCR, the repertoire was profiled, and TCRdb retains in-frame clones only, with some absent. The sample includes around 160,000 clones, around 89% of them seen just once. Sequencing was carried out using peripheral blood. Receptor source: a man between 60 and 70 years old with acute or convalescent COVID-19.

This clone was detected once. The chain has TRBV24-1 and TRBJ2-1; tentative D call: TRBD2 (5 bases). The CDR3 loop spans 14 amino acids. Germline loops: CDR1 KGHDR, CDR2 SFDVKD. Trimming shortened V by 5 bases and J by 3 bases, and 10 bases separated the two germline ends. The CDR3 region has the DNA TGTGCCACCAGTGGAGGGCGAGACTACAATGAGCAGTTCTTC. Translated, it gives CATSGGRDYNEQFF.

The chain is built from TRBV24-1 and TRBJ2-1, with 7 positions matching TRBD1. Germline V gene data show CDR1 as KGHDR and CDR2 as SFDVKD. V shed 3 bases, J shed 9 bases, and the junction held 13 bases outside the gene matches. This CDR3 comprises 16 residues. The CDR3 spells CATSDTLGDSNFEQFF. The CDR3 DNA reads TGTGCCACCAGTGATACCCTCGGGGACAGTAATTTTGAGCAGTTCTTC.

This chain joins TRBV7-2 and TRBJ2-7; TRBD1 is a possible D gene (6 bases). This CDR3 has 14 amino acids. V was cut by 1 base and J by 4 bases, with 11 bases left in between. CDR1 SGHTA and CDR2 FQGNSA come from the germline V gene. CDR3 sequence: CASSLGTDRYEQYF. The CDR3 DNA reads TGTGCCAGCAGCTTAGGGACGGACAGATACGAGCAGTACTTC.

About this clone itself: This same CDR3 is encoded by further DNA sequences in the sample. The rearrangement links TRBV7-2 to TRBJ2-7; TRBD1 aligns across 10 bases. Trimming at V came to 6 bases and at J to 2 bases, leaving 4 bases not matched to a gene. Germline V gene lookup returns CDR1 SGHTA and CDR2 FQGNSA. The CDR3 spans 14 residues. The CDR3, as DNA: TGTGCCAGCAGTCGGGACAGGGGAACCTACGAGCAGTACTTC. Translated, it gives CASSRDRGTYEQYF.

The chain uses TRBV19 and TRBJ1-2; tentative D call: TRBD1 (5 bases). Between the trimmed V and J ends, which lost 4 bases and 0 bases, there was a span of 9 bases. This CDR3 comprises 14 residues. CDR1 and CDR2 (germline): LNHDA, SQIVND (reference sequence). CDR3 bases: TGTGCCAGTAGTAGGGGCGGTTCTAACTATGGCTACACCTTC. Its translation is CASSRGGSNYGYTF.

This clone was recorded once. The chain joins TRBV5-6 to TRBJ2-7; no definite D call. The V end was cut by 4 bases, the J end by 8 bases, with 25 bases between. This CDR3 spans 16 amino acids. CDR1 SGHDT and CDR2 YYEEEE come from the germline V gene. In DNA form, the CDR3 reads TGTGCCAGCAGCGGTGTCGACACGCTCCTTAAGATCCAGCAGTACTTC. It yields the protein CASSGVDTLLKIQQYF.

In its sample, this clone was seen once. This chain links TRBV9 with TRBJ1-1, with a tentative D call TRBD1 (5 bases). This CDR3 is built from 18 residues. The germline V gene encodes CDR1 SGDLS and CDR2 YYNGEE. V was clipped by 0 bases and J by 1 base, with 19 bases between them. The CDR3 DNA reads TGTGCCAGCAGCGTAGCTAAGTCGTTCACAGGAAGGAACACTGAAGCTTTCTTT. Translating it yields CASSVAKSFTGRNTEAFF.

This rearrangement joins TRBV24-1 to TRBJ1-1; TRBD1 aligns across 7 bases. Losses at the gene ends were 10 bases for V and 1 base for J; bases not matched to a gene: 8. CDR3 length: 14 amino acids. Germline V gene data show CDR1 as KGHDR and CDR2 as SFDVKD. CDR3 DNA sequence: TGTGCCACAAAACAGGGGTCCGGGAACACTGAAGCTTTCTTT. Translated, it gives CATKQGSGNTEAFF.